This TCR beta chain appears in the sequencing data of a study of blood T cell repertoires in COVID-19 (dated by TCRdb to about 2020). Regarding the research as a whole: Samples covering the acute and convalescent phases of COVID-19 were provided by collaborators in the United States, Italy and Spain. The samples were drawn from two sources: the first 160 participants of the ongoing ImmuneRACE study, and 1,000 to 1,500 subjects contributed by 6 global collaborators. A freely available public database, intended as a resource for researchers studying the immune response to SARS-CoV-2, is where the repertoires were released. The prospective study material was composed of cDNA or gDNA derived from T cells, B-cell-depleted T cells, or PBMCs. Deeply sampled blood TCRbeta repertoires from subjects exposed to, actively infected with, or recovered from COVID-19 were included in the dataset. The sample metadata nearly always contained a de-identified subject ID, COVID-19 status, age in years and sex. HLA class I and class II types, where available, came from metadata supplied by the sample provider rather than from assay-based typing. Summary of the overall study and its limitations: How much clinical and demographic metadata was included differed by source and by participant, and the metadata was provided uncurated.

About this clone: It has no known antigen specificity. It has no much larger one-base neighbor in the sample; base qualities were not kept.

Each collaborating institution followed its own protocols to collect whole blood in K2EDTA tubes. For TCRbeta analysis, collaborator samples were shipped as frozen whole blood, as isolated PBMCs, or as DNA extracted from either sample type. The immunoSEQ Assay, a bias-controlled multiplex PCR, was used to amplify TCRbeta CDR3 regions from genomic DNA. The study's own analysis went as follows. Within the assay, amplification of reference gene primers was used to estimate how many nucleated cells each sample contained. To quantify the absolute abundance of each unique TCRbeta CDR3 rearrangement, sequence reads were collapsed and filtered. Productive Simpson clonality was computed per sample as the square root of Simpson's diversity index over productive rearrangements. In TCRdb, the immuneACCESS table is reduced to in-frame sequences with V and J assigned. These tables do not hold every clone; where another copy was compared, an unresolved V gene accounts for under half, and the others remain unexplained. The V and J calls and the clone size are those of that table, but D and trimming were determined from the DNA. Recorded for this sample are just over 65,000 clones; roughly 91% of them occurred a single time. Less than 1.5% of the sample comes from the top ten.

The CDR3 contains 14 residues, cysteine and phenylalanine counted. Kept here is only the CDR3 DNA, which spans 42 bases and is read in frame from base 1. From a lookup of the germline V gene (reference sequence), CDR1 and CDR2 are SEHNR and FQNEAQ. V drops 5 bases and J drops 3 bases, leaving 13 bases in between. The chain is assembled from TRBV7-9 and TRBJ1-1; TRBD1 is a possible D gene, resting on 5 matching bases. The sequenced material came from peripheral blood. This receptor was identified in a man between 60 and 75 years old with acute or convalescent COVID-19. In nucleotide form, the sequence is TGTGCCAGCAGCCACGACAGATTGTACACTGAAGCTTTCTTT. Protein translation: CASSHDRLYTEAFF.